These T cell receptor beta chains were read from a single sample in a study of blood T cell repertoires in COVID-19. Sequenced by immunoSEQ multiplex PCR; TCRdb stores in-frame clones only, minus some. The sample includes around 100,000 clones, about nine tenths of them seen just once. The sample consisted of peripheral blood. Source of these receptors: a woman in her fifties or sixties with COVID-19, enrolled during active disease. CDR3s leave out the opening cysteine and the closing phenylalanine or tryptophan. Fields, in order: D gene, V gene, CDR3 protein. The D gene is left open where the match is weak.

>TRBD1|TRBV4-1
ASSQDRGYTEAF
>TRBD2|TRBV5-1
ASSLAGGRETQY
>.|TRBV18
ASSPGSSSLNQPQH
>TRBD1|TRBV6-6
ASTTGGQETQY
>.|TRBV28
ASSSQGNQPQH
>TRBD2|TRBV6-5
ASSSPGGQETQY
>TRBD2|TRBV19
ASTGTSASYEQY
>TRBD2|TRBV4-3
ASSQSWSVAGGISSYNEQF
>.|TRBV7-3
ASSRLGETQY
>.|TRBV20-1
SASGAGWGDTEAF
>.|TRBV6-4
ASSAFPQSNEQF
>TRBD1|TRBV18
ASSQSIDRVKLSDYEQY
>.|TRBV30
AWRDYYGYT
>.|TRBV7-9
ASSLEQVNTEAF
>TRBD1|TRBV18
ATEGTGIPGELF
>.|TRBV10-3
AITGVGYNEAF
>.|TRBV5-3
ARSPSISAAGYT
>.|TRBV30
AWGRQAPEQY
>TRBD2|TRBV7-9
AGALAGAADTQY
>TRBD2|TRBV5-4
ASSLTSGGQETQY
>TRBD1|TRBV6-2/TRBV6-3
ASSSNPQGRGTEAF
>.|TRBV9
ASGARELEQY
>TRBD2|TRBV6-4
AIRSCRGGGTDTQY